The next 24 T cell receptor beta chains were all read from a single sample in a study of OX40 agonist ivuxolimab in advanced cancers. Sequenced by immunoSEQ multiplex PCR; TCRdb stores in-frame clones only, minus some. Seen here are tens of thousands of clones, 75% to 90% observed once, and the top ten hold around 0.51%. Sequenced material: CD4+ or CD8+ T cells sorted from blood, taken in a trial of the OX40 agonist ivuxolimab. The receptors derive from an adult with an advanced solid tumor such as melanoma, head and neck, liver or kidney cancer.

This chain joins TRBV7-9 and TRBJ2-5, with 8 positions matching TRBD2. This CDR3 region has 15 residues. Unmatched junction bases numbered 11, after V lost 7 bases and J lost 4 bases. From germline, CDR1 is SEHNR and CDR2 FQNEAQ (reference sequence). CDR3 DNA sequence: TGTGCCAGCACCTCATACGAAGCGGGAGTAGAGACCCAGTACTTC. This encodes CASTSYEAGVETQYF.

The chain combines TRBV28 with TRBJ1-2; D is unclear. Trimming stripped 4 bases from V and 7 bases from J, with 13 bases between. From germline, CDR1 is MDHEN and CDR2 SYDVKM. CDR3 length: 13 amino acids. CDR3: CASSSPRPTGYTF. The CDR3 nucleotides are TGTGCCAGCAGTTCACCTCGACCAACTGGCTACACCTTC.

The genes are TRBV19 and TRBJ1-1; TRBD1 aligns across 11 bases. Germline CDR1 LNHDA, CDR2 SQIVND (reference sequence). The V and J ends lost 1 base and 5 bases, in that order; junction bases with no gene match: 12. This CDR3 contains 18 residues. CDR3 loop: CASSIVEDRGLGRTEAFF. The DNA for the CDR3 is TGTGCCAGTAGTATAGTAGAGGACAGGGGGCTCGGAAGAACTGAAGCTTTCTTT.

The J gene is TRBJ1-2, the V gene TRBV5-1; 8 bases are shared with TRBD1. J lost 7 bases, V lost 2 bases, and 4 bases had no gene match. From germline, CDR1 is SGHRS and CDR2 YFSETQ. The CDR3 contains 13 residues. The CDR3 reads CASSFGQGGGYTF. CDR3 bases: TGCGCCAGCAGCTTTGGACAGGGTGGTGGCTACACCTTC.

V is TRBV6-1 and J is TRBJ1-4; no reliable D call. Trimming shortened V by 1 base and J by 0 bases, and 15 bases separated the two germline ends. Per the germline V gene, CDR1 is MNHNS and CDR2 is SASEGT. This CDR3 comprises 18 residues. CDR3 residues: CASSEGLRPLATNEKLFF. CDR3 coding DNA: TGTGCCAGCAGTGAAGGTCTCAGACCCCTCGCAACTAATGAAAAACTGTTTTTT.

CDR3 DNA sequence: TGTGCCAGCAGCTCAACCGGGACAGGCGGGGAGCAGTACTTC. This translates into CASSSTGTGGEQYF. The V and J genes are TRBV5-4 and TRBJ2-7; 8 nucleotides agree with TRBD1. Germline CDR1 SGHNT, CDR2 YYREEE (reference sequence). Trimming removed 3 bases from V and 7 bases from J; junction bases left unmatched: 9. The CDR3 totals 14 residues.

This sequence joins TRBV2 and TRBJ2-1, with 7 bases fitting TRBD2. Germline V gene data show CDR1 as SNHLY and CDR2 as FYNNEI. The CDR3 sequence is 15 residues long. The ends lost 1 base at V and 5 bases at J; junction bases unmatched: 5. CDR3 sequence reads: CASSEDGRFHNEQFF. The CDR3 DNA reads TGTGCCAGCAGTGAAGACGGGAGGTTCCACAATGAGCAGTTCTTC.

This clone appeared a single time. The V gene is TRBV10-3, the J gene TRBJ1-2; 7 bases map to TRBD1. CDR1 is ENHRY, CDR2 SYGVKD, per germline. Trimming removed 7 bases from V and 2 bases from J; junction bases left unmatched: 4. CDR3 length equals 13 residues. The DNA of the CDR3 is TGTGCCATCATGGGACAGTCCAACTATGGCTACACCTTC. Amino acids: CAIMGQSNYGYTF.

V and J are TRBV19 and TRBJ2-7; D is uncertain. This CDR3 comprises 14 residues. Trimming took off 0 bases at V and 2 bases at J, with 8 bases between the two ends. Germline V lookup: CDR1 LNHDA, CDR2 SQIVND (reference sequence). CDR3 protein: CASSIEGHTYEQYF. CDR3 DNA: TGTGCCAGTAGTATAGAAGGGCATACCTACGAGCAGTACTTC.

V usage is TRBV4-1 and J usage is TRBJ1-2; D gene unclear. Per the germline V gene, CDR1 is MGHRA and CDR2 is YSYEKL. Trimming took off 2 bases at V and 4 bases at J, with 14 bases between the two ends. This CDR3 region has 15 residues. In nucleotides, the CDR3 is TGCGCCAGCAGCCAACCCTCGAGCCCCCTCTATGGCTACACCTTC. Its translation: CASSQPSSPLYGYTF.

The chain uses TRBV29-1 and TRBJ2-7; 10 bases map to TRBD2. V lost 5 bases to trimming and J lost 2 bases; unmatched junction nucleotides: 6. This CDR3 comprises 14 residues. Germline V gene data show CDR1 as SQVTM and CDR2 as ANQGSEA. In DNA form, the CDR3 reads TGCAGCGTTTCTAGCGGGAGAGGGCCCTACGAGCAGTACTTC. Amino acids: CSVSSGRGPYEQYF.

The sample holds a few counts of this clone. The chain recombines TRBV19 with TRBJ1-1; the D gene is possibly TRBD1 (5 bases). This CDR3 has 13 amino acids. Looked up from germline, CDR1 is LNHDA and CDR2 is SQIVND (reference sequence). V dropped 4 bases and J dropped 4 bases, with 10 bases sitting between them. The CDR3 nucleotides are TGTGCCAGTAGTACCAGGGAGTCCACTGAAGCTTTCTTT. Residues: CASSTRESTEAFF.

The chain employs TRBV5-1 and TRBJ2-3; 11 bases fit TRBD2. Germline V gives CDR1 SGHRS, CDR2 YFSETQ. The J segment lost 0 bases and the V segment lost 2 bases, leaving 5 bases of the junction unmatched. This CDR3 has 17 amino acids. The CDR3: CASSFGTSGLSTDTQYF. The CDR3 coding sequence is TGCGCCAGCAGCTTCGGGACTAGCGGATTAAGCACAGATACGCAGTATTTT.

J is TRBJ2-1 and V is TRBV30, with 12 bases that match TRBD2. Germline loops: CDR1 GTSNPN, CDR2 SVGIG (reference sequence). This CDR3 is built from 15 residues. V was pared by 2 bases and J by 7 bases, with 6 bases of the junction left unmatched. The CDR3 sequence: CAWSRAGLAGNEQFF. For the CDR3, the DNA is TGTGCCTGGAGTCGTGCTGGACTAGCGGGAAATGAGCAGTTCTTC.

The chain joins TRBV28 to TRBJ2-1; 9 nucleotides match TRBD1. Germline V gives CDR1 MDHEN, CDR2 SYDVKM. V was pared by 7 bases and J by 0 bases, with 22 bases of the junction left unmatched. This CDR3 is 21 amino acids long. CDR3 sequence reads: CASISSLPGQGKPNSYNEQFF. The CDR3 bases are TGTGCCAGCATCTCGTCACTACCGGGACAGGGAAAGCCCAACTCCTACAATGAGCAGTTCTTC.

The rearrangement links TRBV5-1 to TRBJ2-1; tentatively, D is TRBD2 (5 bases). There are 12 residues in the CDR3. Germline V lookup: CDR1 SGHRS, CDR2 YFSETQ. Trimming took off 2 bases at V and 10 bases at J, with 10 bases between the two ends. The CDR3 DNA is TGCGCCAGCAGCTTCCTAGCCGACGAGCAGTTCTTC. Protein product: CASSFLADEQFF.

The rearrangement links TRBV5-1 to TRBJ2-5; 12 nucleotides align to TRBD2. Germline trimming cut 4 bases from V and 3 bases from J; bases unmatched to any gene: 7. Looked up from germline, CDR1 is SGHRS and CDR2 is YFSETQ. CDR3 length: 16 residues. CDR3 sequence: CASSPPLAGGEETQYF. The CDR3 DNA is TGCGCCAGCAGCCCTCCCCTAGCGGGAGGGGAAGAGACCCAGTACTTC.

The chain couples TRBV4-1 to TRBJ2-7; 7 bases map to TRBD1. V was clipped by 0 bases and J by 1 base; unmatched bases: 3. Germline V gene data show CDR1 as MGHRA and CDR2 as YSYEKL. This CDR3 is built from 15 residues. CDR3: CASSQETGRSYEQYF. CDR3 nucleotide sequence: TGCGCCAGCAGCCAAGAGACAGGGAGATCCTACGAGCAGTACTTC.

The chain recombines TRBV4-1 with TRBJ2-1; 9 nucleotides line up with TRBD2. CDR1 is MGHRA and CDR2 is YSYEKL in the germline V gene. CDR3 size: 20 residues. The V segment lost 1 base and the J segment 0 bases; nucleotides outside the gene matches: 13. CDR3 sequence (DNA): TGCGCCAGCAGCCAAGTTGGGCTAGCGGGGCGAAAAAGCTCCTACAATGAGCAGTTCTTC. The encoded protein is CASSQVGLAGRKSSYNEQFF.

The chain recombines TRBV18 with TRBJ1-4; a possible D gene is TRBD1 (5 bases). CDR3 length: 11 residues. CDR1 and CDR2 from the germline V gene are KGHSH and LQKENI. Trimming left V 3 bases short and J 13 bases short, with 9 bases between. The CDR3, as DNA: TGTGCCAGCTCACCTGGGACTGGACTGTTTTTT. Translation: CASSPGTGLFF.

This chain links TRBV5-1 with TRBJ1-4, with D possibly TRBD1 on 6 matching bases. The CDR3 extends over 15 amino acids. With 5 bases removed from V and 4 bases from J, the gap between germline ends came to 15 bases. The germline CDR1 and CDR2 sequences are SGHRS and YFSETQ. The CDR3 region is CASSDGGPFNEKLFF. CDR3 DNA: TGCGCCAGCAGTGACGGGGGGCCCTTTAATGAAAAACTGTTTTTT.

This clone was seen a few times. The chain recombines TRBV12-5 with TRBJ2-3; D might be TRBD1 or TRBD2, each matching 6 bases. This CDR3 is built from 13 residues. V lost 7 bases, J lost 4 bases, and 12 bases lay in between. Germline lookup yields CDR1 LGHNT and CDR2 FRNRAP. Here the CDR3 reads CASALGGADTQYF. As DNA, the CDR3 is TGTGCTAGTGCCTTGGGGGGCGCAGATACGCAGTATTTT.

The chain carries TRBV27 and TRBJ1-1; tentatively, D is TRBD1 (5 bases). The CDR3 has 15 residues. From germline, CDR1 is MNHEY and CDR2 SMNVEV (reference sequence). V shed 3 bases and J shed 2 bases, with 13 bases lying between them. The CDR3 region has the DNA TGTGCCAGCAGTTTTATAGGGGTACGCAACACTGAAGCTTTCTTT. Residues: CASSFIGVRNTEAFF.

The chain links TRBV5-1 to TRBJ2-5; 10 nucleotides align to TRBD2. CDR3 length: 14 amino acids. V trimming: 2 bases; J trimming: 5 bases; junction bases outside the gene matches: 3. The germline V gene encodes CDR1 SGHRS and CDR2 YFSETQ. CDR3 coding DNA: TGCGCCAGCAGCTTATCGGGACTAGCGGAGACCCAGTACTTC. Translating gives CASSLSGLAETQYF.